The rows below give T cell receptor beta chains drawn from one sample of a study of monozygotic twins with inflammatory bowel disease. TCRdb reprocessed the 5' RACE reads, keeping one entry per CDR3 protein, no DNA. This sample's table has 350,000 to 400,000 distinct CDR3 sequences. The source material was blood. Receptor source: a human donor with ulcerative colitis or Crohn's disease, or a healthy co-twin of an affected twin (not recorded which). Each CDR3 is given with its conserved first and last residue.

V: TRBV6-5; J: TRBJ2-7; CDR3: CASSYNSMSSYEQYF
V: TRBV21-1; J: TRBJ2-4; CDR3: CASSAGTPSQDKNIQYF
V: TRBV5-1; J: TRBJ1-1; CDR3: CASSIYLEGNTEAFF
V: TRBV20-1; J: TRBJ2-7; CDR3: CSASAFRDSQYF
V: TRBV28; J: TRBJ2-7; CDR3: CASREGITYEQYF
V: TRBV7-3; J: TRBJ2-1; CDR3: CASSYGTTYNEQFF
V: TRBV2; J: TRBJ2-5; CDR3: CASRVDRVQETQYF
V: TRBV6-1; J: TRBJ2-4; CDR3: CASSPGGGSKNIQYF
V: TRBV27; J: TRBJ2-1; CDR3: CASTPDRGSYNEQFF
V: TRBV19; J: TRBJ1-1; CDR3: CATTQMAGRRTEAFF
V: TRBV10-3; J: TRBJ1-4; CDR3: CAISGGQGDEKLFF
V: TRBV27; J: TRBJ2-7; CDR3: CASSIWTGAHEQYF
V: TRBV20-1; J: TRBJ2-5; CDR3: CSATPRSAGQQETQYF
V: TRBV5-1; J: TRBJ2-2; CDR3: CASSLEPAANTGELFF
V: TRBV7-9; J: TRBJ2-1; CDR3: CASSGVRGSYNEQFF
V: TRBV5-1; J: TRBJ2-1; CDR3: CASSVVGSDEQFF
V: TRBV4-3; J: TRBJ2-2; CDR3: CASSQNAGELFF
V: TRBV6-5; J: TRBJ2-5; CDR3: CASSYSGGEQETQYF